A single T cell receptor beta chain is shown here with its context. The antigen is not known. A J-beta primer mix and a sample-barcoded 5' primer were used in a second PCR of roughly 7 to 12 cycles. TCRdb analysed the 5' RACE reads with MiXCR anew, one entry per CDR3 protein. Here the sample spans 720,000 or so distinct CDR3 sequences, roughly 43% being singletons. The V and J ends lost 3 bases and 8 bases, in that order; junction bases with no gene match: 6. Germline V CDR1 and CDR2: KGHSH, LQKENI. The CDR3 has 14 amino acids. These data originate in a study of blood T cells in healthy people across ages. Study-wide findings and caveats: Roughly linear declines in TCR beta diversity per million T cells occurred with age.

The material sequenced was blood. The sequence came from an elderly man in good health. The rearrangement joins TRBV18 to TRBJ2-4, with 8 positions matching TRBD1. The CDR3 region is CASSPRQGTDIQYF. The CDR3, as DNA: TGTGCCAGCTCACCCAGACAGGGGACGGACATTCAGTACTTC.